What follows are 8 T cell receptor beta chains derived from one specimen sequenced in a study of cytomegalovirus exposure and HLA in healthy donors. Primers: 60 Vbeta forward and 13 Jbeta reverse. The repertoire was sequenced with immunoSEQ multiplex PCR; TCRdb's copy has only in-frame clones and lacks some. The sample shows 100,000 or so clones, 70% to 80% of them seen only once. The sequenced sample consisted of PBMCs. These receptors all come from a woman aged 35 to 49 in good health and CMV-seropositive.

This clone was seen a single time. CDR3 sequence (DNA): TGTGCCAGCAGTGAGGGACTAGCGGGGGGCTACGAGCAGTACTTC. This translates into CASSEGLAGGYEQYF. The genes are TRBV2 and TRBJ2-7; 15 bases map to TRBD2. Germline CDR1 SNHLY, CDR2 FYNNEI. With V trimmed by 3 bases and J by 3 bases, 0 bases remained unmatched. The CDR3 runs 15 residues.

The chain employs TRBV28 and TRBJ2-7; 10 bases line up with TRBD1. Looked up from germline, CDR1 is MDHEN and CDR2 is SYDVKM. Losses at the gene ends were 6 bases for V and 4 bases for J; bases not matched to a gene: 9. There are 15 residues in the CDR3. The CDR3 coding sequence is TGTGCCAGCAGGGGTCATGGGACAGGGGTGTACGAGCAGTACTTC. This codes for CASRGHGTGVYEQYF.

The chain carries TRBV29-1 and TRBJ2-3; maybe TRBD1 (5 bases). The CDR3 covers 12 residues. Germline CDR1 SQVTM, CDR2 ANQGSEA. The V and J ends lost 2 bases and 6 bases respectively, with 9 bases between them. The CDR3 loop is CSVETPGDTQYF. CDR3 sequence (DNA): TGCAGCGTTGAAACTCCAGGGGATACGCAGTATTTT.

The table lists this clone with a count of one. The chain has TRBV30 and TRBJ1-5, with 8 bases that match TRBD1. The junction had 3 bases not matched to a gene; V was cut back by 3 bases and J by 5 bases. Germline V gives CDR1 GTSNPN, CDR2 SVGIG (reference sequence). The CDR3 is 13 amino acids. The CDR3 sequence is CAWSRGHHQPQHF. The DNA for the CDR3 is TGTGCCTGGAGCAGGGGGCACCATCAGCCCCAGCATTTT.

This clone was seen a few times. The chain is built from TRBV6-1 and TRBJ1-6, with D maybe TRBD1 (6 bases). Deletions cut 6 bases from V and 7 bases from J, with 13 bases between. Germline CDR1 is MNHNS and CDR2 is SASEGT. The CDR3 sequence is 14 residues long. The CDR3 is CASSDRWRNSPLHF. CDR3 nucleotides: TGTGCCAGCAGCGACAGGTGGAGGAATTCACCCCTCCACTTT.

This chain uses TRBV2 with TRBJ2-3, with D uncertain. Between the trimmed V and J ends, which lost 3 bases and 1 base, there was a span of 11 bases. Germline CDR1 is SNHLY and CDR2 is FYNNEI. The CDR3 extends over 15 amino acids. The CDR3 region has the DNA TGTGCCAGCAGTGAGGAGTTGGGTCGCACAGATACGCAGTATTTT. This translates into CASSEELGRTDTQYF.

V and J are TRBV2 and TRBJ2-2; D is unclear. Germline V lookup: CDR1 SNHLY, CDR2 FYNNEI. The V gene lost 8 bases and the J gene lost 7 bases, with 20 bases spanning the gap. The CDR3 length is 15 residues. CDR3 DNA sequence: TGTGCCAGCCTCAGAGATCAACAGATCAACGGGGAGCTGTTTTTT. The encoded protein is CASLRDQQINGELFF.

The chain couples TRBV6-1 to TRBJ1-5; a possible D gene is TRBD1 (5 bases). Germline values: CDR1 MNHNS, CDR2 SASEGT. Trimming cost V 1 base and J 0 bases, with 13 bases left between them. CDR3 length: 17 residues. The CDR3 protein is CASSEVPREASNQPQHF. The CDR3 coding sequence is TGTGCCAGCAGTGAAGTTCCCAGGGAGGCTAGCAATCAGCCCCAGCATTTT.